The next 15 T cell receptor beta chains were all read from a single sample in a study of CD8 T cells in ankylosing spondylitis. A single record per CDR3 protein comes from TCRdb applying MiXCR to the 5' RACE reads. The repertoire holds around 6,100 distinct CDR3 sequences, with roughly 2% as singletons. The sample taken for sequencing was blood, either unsorted or a sorted T cell fraction (not recorded which). Receptors were obtained from a male donor with ankylosing spondylitis or in good health (not recorded which).

This clonotype came up many times. This rearrangement joins TRBV9 to TRBJ1-2; weak D call: TRBD1 (5 bases). The V gene lost 3 bases and the J gene lost 6 bases, with 12 bases spanning the gap. CDR3 length: 13 amino acids. Germline V gives CDR1 SGDLS, CDR2 YYNGEE. The CDR3 spells CASSAGRGHGYTF. CDR3 sequence (DNA): TGTGCCAGCAGCGCAGGCCGGGGCCATGGCTACACCTTC.

This clonotype was observed many times. J is TRBJ2-7 and V is TRBV9; D may be TRBD2 (6 bases). V was pared by 4 bases and J by 3 bases, with 17 bases between. CDR1 is SGDLS, CDR2 YYNGEE, per germline. The CDR3 totals 15 residues. The DNA of the CDR3 is TGTGCCAGCAGCCCCGATTCAATAGCGGTCTACGAGCAGTACTTC. This encodes CASSPDSIAVYEQYF.

This clonotype counts as medium-sized. The chain combines TRBV9 with TRBJ2-5; 7 nucleotides match TRBD1. In germline, CDR1 is SGDLS, CDR2 YYNGEE. This CDR3 is built from 13 residues. Trimming at V came to 2 bases and at J to 3 bases, leaving 1 base not matched to a gene. CDR3 in amino acids: CASSVDREETQYF. CDR3 sequence (DNA): TGTGCCAGCAGCGTTGACAGGGAAGAGACCCAGTACTTC. Full variable domain (rest looked up from reference TRBV9 and TRBJ2-5): DSGVTQTPKHLITATGQRVTLRCSPRSGDLSVYWYQQSLDQGLQFLIQYYNGEERAKGNILERFSAQQFPDLHSELNLSSLELGDSALYFCASSVDREETQYFGPGTRLLVL.

The sample holds many counts of this clonotype. The rearrangement joins TRBV9 to TRBJ2-7; D perhaps matches TRBD1 (6 bases). Germline V CDR1 and CDR2: SGDLS, YYNGEE. V was clipped by 0 bases and J by 4 bases, with 11 bases between them. This CDR3 is built from 14 residues. The CDR3 DNA reads TGTGCCAGCAGCGTAGGGACAGTAGGGTACGAGCAGTACTTC. It specifies CASSVGTVGYEQYF.

Ten or more counts support this clonotype. The genes are TRBV9 and TRBJ2-5; TRBD1 matches 9 bases. Trimming at V came to 2 bases and at J to 4 bases, leaving 3 bases not matched to a gene. The germline V gene encodes CDR1 SGDLS and CDR2 YYNGEE. The CDR3 contains 14 residues. The CDR3, as DNA: TGTGCCAGCAGCGTTACAGGGGGCGGAGAGACCCAGTACTTC. This codes for CASSVTGGGETQYF.

This clonotype came up many times. This chain connects TRBV9 to TRBJ2-7; a weak D match, TRBD1 (5 bases). Germline CDR1 and CDR2: SGDLS and YYNGEE. The CDR3 is made up of 17 amino acids. V lost 0 bases to trimming and J lost 0 bases, with 16 bases between them. CDR3 sequence: CASSVGPHRKPSYEQYF. The DNA for the CDR3 is TGTGCCAGCAGCGTAGGGCCCCACAGGAAACCCTCCTACGAGCAGTACTTC.

In this sample, this clonotype turned up many times. The chain is built from TRBV9 and TRBJ2-7; 7 nucleotides match TRBD2. Germline lookup yields CDR1 SGDLS and CDR2 YYNGEE. The CDR3 has 14 amino acids. V gave up 3 bases and J gave up 5 bases; unmatched junction bases: 8. DNA of the CDR3: TGTGCCAGCAGCGCCAGCGGGAATTCCCACGAGCAGTACTTC. The encoded protein is CASSASGNSHEQYF.

This clonotype was recorded many times. The gene calls are TRBV9 and TRBJ2-1; D is perhaps TRBD1 or TRBD2 (5 bases each). The germline CDR1 and CDR2 sequences are SGDLS and YYNGEE. This CDR3 has 17 amino acids. V was trimmed by 0 bases and J by 0 bases, leaving 13 bases between them. The CDR3 nucleotides read TGTGCCAGCAGCGTAGCTTGGGGGACCAGCTCCTACAATGAGCAGTTCTTC. Translated, it gives CASSVAWGTSSYNEQFF.

This clonotype was found many times. The chain joins TRBV9 to TRBJ1-1, with a weak D call TRBD1 (6 bases). The CDR3 has 14 residues. V was cut by 3 bases and J by 3 bases, with 12 bases left in between. The germline V gene encodes CDR1 SGDLS and CDR2 YYNGEE. The CDR3 coding sequence is TGTGCCAGCAGCGGATACAGGGCGGACACTGAAGCTTTCTTT. The encoded protein is CASSGYRADTEAFF.

This clonotype has a handful of counts. The chain is built from TRBV9 and TRBJ2-1, with D hard to call. Trimming removed 3 bases from V and 7 bases from J, with 5 bases in between. The CDR3 runs 11 residues. Germline lookup yields CDR1 SGDLS and CDR2 YYNGEE. CDR3 nucleotides: TGTGCCAGCAGCGAATCAAATGAGCAGTTCTTC. Translation gives CASSESNEQFF.

This clonotype was picked up many times. The chain has TRBV9 and TRBJ2-6; D ambiguous. Per the germline V gene, CDR1 is SGDLS and CDR2 is YYNGEE. CDR3 size: 15 residues. V shed 0 bases and J shed 4 bases, with 8 bases lying between them. The CDR3 region has the DNA TGTGCCAGCAGCGTAGATGGTGCAGGGGCCAACGTCCTGACTTTC. It specifies CASSVDGAGANVLTF.

This clonotype was recorded at least ten times. V usage is TRBV9 and J usage is TRBJ2-7, with a tentative D call TRBD1 (5 bases). CDR3 length equals 15 residues. V dropped 4 bases and J dropped 3 bases, with 17 bases sitting between them. The germline V gene has CDR1 SGDLS and CDR2 YYNGEE. The CDR3 loop is CASSPGADGFYEQYF. The CDR3, as DNA: TGTGCCAGCAGCCCTGGGGCAGACGGATTCTACGAGCAGTACTTC.

By proportion, this clonotype is medium-sized. The chain combines TRBV9 with TRBJ2-1, with 8 bases identical to TRBD2. The length of the CDR3 is 18 residues. The junction had 12 bases not matched to a gene; V was cut back by 4 bases and J by 0 bases. Germline V gene sequence: CDR1 SGDLS, CDR2 YYNGEE. CDR3 bases: TGTGCCAGCAGCCCTGACGGGGGGGCGATCAGCTCCTACAATGAGCAGTTCTTC. Protein product: CASSPDGGAISSYNEQFF.

This clonotype occurred many times. The chain employs TRBV9 and TRBJ2-1, with 10 nucleotides matching TRBD2. The CDR3 runs to 17 residues. J lost 3 bases, V lost 4 bases, and 10 bases had no gene match. Germline-derived CDR1 and CDR2 are SGDLS and YYNGEE. The CDR3 sequence: CASSRSGAGGYYNEQFF. The CDR3 nucleotides are TGTGCCAGCAGCCGTTCAGGAGCGGGAGGGTACTACAATGAGCAGTTCTTC.

Ten or more counts support this clonotype. The CDR3 region has the DNA TGTGCCAGCAGCCTAGGAACTAGCGGAACCTACGAGCAGTACTTC. Its protein product is CASSLGTSGTYEQYF. The rearrangement links TRBV9 to TRBJ2-7, with 8 bases that match TRBD2. The J segment lost 2 bases and the V segment lost 4 bases, leaving 8 bases of the junction unmatched. The CDR3 is 15 residues long. Germline CDR1 and CDR2: SGDLS and YYNGEE.